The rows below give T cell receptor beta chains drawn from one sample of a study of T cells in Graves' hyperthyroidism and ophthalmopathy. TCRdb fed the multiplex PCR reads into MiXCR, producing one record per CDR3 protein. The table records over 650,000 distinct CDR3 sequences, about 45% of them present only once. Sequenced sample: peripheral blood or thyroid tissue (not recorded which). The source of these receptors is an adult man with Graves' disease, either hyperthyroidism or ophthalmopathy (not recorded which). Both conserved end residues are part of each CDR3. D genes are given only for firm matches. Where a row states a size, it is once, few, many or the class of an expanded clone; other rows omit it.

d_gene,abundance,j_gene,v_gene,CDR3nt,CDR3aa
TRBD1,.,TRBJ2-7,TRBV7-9,TGTGCCAGCGGAGGCGACAGGGCCTACGAGCAGTACTTC,CASGGDRAYEQYF
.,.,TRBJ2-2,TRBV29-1,TGCAGCGTTGGGGGCAGTCCCCCCGGGGAGCTGTTTTTT,CSVGGSPPGELFF
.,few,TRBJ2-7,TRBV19,TGTGCCAGTAGTATTCGACTGGATATTACCTACGAGCAGTACTTC,CASSIRLDITYEQYF
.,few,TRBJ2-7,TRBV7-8,TGTGCCAGCAGCTTAAGGCAGAACGAGCAGTACTTC,CASSLRQNEQYF
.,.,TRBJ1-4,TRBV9,TGTGCCAGCAGCGAACAGGCGGGCGGCAGGGGTGAGGAAAAACTGTTTTTT,CASSEQAGGRGEEKLFF
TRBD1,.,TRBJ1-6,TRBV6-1,TGTGCCAGCAGCCTTTCGGGACAGGGGGTCTACAATTCACCCCTCCACTTT,CASSLSGQGVYNSPLHF
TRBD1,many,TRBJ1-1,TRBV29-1,TGCAGCGTTACCCCCCGCATGACAGGGGGCAACACTGAAGCTTTCTTT,CSVTPRMTGGNTEAFF
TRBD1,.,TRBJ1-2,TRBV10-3,TGTGCCATCGGCAGGGACAGGATGAACTATGGCTACACCTTC,CAIGRDRMNYGYTF
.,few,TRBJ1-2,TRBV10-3,TGTGCCAGCAGTTCCCAGGGAACTATGGCTGGCTACACCTTC,CASSSQGTMAGYTF
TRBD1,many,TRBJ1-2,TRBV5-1,TGCGCCAGCAGCCTAAAGGGACAGGGCCATGGCTACACCTTC,CASSLKGQGHGYTF
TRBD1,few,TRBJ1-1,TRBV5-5,TGTGCCAGCAGCTTGGCCGGGACAGGGGCTGAAGCTTTCTTT,CASSLAGTGAEAFF
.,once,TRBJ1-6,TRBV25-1,TGTGCCAGCAGTGAATGGGCAGGCTATAATTCACCCCTCCACTTT,CASSEWAGYNSPLHF
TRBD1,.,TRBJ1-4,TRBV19,TGTGCCAGTAGCACAGGGGGCCTGGCTAATGAAAAACTGTTTTTT,CASSTGGLANEKLFF
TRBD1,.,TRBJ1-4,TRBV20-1,TGCAGTGCTGGCCCCCTGACAGGGATGCGTGAAAAACTGTTTTTT,CSAGPLTGMREKLFF
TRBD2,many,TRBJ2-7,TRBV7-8,TGTGCCAGCAGCTATGGGGCTAGCGGGGGCGATGAGCAGTACTTC,CASSYGASGGDEQYF
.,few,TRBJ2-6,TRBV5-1,TGCGCCAGCAGCTTGGCACAGGACAACTCTGGGGCCAACGTCCTGACTTTC,CASSLAQDNSGANVLTF
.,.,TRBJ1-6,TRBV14,TGTGCCAGCAGCCAAGACAGGGTTTATTCACCCCTCCACTTT,CASSQDRVYSPLHF
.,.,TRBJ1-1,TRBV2,TGTGCCAGCAGTGAGTTTCCCAGCGCAAACACTGAAGCTTTCTTT,CASSEFPSANTEAFF
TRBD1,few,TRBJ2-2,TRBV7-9,TGTGCCAGCAGCCTTCGGACAGGGGGGAACACCGGGGAGCTGTTTTTT,CASSLRTGGNTGELFF
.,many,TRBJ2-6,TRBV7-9,TGTGCCAGCAGCTTAAGCGCTGGGGCCAACGTCCTGACTTTC,CASSLSAGANVLTF
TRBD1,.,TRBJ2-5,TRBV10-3,TGTGCCATCAGTATTATTGGGACAGGGCCTCTGTCAGAGACCCAGTACTTC,CAISIIGTGPLSETQYF
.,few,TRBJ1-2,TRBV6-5,TGTGCCAGCAGGGGCGGTGCTAACTATGGCTACACCTTC,CASRGGANYGYTF
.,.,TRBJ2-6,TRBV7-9,TGTGCCAGCAGCCAAGATGGATGGCTAGTAGCTGGGGCCAACGTCCTGACTTTC,CASSQDGWLVAGANVLTF
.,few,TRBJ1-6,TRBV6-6,TGTGCCAGCTCCTACAGGGCGGAGCCGAATTCACCCCTCCACTTT,CASSYRAEPNSPLHF
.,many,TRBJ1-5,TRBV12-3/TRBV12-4,TGTGCCAGCAGCCTGGGGCAGCGTACTCAGCCCCAGCATTTT,CASSLGQRTQPQHF
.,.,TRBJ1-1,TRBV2,TGTGCCAGCAGTCCTTGGGGGGGGCACACTGAAGCTTTCTTT,CASSPWGGHTEAFF
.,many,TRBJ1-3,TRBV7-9,TGTGCCAGCAGCTCACCCCCCGACAGGCCTGGAAACACCATATATTTT,CASSSPPDRPGNTIYF
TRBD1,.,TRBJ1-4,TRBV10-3,TGTGCCATCAGTGAGCCATCGACAGGGGGCGCTGAAAAACTGTTTTTT,CAISEPSTGGAEKLFF
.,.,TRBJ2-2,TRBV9,TGTGCCAGCAGCGTAGACAGTCGCGGGGAGCTGTTTTTT,CASSVDSRGELFF
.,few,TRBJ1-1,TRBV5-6,TGTGCCAGCAGCTTTGGGGATATCACTGAAGCTTTCTTT,CASSFGDITEAFF
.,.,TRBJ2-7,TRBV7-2,TGTGCCAGCAGCTTGCTGGACTACAAGTACGAGCAGTACTTC,CASSLLDYKYEQYF
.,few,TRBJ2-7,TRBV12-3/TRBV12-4,TGTGCCAGCAGTTACTCGCTATCCGCCTACGAGCAGTACTTC,CASSYSLSAYEQYF
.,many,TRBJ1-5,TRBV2,TGTGCCAGCAAATACAGGGATTGGAGCAATCAGCCCCAGCATTTT,CASKYRDWSNQPQHF
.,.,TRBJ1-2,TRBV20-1,TGCAGTGCTAGAGCCACGACGGACGGCAAGTATGGCTACACCTTC,CSARATTDGKYGYTF
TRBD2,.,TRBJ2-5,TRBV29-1,TGCAGCGTCTGGACTAGCGGGGGGCCCGAGACCCAGTACTTC,CSVWTSGGPETQYF
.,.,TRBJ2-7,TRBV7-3,TGTGCCAGCAGCTTAACGTCATCGGCCAGCTCCTACGAGCAGTACTTC,CASSLTSSASSYEQYF
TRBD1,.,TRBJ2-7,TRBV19,TGTGCCATCAGTCAACCCGGGACAGGATCCTACGAGCAGTACTTC,CAISQPGTGSYEQYF
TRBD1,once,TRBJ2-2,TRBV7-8,TGTGCCAGCAGCTCCCATATGGACAGGGTCGGGGAGCTGTTTTTT,CASSSHMDRVGELFF
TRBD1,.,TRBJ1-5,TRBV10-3,TGTGCCTGGGGAGACAGGGAGGATCAGCCCCAGCATTTT,CAWGDREDQPQHF
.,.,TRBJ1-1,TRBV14,TGTGCCAGCAGCCAAGATATGAGGACTGAAGCTTTCTTT,CASSQDMRTEAFF
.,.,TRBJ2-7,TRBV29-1,TGCAGCGTCACGTCCAGCGGATCGACCTACGAGCAGTACTTC,CSVTSSGSTYEQYF